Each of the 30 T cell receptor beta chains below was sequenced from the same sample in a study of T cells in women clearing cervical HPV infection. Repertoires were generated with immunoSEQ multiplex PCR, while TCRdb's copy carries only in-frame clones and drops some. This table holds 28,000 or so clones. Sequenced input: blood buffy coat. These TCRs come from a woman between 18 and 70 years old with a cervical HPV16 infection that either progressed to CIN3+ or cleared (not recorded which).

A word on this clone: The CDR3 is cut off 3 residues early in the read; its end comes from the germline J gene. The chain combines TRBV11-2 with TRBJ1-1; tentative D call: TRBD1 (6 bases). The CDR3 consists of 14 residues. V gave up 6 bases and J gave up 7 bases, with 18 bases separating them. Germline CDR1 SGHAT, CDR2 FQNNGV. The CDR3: CASSSNQGTLEAFF. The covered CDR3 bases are TGTGCCAGCAGTTCAAACCAGGGGACCCTTGAA.

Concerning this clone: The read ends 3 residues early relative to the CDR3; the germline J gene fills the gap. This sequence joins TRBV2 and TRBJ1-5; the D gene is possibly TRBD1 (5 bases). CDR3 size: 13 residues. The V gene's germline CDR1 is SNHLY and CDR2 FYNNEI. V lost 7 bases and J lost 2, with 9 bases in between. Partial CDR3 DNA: TGTGCCAGCAAGGTCAGGGGCAATCAGCCC. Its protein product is CASKVRGNQP. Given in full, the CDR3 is CASKVRGNQPQHF.

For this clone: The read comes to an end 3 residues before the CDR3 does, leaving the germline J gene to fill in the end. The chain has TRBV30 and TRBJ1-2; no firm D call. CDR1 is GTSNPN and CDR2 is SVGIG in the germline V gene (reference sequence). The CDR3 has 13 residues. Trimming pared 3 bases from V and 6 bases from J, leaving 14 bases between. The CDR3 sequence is CAWRVDGYNGYTF. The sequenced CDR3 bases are TGTGCCTGGAGGGTTGACGGGTACAATGGC.

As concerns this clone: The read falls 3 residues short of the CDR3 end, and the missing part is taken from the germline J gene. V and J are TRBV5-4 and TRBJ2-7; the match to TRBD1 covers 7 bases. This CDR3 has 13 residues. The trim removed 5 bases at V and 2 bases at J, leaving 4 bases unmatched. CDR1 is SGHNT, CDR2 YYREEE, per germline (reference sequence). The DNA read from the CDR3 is TGTGCCAGCAGTCGACAGGGACCCTACGAG. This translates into CASSRQGPYE. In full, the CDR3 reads CASSRQGPYEQYF.

The CDR3 DNA, read in part, is TGCAGTGCTGGGCTAGCGGGAGTGGGGAATGAG. Translated, it gives CSAGLAGVGNE. From start to end, the CDR3 is CSAGLAGVGNEQFF. The gene calls are TRBV20-1 and TRBJ2-1; 10 nucleotides line up with TRBD2. The CDR3 goes on 3 residues after the read ends, and that part is filled in from the germline J gene. Looked up from germline, CDR1 is DFQATT and CDR2 is SNEGSKA (reference sequence). The CDR3 consists of 14 residues. After removal of 5 bases from V and 7 bases from J, the junction contained 8 bases not matched to a gene.

The CDR3 is CASSLGDRQNTEAFF. The CDR3 DNA, read in part, is TGCGCCAGCAGCTTGGGAGACAGACAGAACACTGAA. The V and J genes are TRBV5-1 and TRBJ1-1, with D possibly matching TRBD1 (5 bases). The CDR3 end lies 3 residues beyond the end of the read and is filled in from the germline J gene. Trimming shortened V by 0 bases and J by 1 base, and 10 bases separated the two germline ends. Germline CDR1 is SGHRS and CDR2 is YFSETQ. The CDR3 covers 15 residues.

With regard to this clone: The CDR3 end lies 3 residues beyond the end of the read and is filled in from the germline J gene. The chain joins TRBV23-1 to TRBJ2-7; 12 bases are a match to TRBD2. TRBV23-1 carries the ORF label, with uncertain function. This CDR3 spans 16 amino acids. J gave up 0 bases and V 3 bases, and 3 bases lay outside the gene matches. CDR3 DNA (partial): TGCGCCAGCAGTCATCGGACTAGCGGGGACTCCTACGAG. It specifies CASSHRTSGDSYE. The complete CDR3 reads CASSHRTSGDSYEQYF.

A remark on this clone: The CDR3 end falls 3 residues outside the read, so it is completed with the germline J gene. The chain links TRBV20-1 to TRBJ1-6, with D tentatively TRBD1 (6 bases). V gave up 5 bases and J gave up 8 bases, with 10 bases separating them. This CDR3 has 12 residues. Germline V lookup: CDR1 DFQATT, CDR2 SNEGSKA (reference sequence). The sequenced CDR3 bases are TGCAGTGCTGCTGCAGGGGATTCACCC. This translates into CSAAAGDSP. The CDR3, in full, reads CSAAAGDSPLHF.

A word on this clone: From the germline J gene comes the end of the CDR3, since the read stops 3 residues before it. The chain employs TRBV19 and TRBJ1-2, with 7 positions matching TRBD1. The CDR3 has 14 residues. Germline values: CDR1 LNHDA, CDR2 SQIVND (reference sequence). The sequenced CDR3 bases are TGTGCCAGTAGCCAACAGGGGTGGAACTACGAC. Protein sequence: CASSQQGWNYD. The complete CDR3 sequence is CASSQQGWNYDYTF.

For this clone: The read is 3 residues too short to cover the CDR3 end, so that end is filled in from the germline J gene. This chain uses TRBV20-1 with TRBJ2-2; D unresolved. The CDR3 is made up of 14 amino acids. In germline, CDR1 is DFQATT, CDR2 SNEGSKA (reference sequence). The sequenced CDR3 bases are TGCAGTGCTATGGGTGGATCAACTAATGAAAAG. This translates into CSAMGGSTNEK. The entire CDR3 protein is CSAMGGSTNEKLFF.

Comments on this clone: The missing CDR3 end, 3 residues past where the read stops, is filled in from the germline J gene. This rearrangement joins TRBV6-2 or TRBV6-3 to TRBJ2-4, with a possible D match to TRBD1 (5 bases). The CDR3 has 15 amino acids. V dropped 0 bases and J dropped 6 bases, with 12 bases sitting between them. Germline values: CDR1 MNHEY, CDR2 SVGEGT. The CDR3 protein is CASSYSKGRANIQYF. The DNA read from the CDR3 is TGTGCCAGCAGTTACTCAAAGGGGCGCGCAAACATT.

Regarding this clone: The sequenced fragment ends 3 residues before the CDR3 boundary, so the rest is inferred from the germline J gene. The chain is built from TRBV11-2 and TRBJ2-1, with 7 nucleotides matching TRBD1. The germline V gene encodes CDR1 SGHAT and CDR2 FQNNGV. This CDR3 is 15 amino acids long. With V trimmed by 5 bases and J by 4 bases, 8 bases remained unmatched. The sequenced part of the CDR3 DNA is TGTGCCAGCAGCCTCGTCTTGGGACAGTACAATGAG. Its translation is CASSLVLGQYNE. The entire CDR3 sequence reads CASSLVLGQYNEQFF.

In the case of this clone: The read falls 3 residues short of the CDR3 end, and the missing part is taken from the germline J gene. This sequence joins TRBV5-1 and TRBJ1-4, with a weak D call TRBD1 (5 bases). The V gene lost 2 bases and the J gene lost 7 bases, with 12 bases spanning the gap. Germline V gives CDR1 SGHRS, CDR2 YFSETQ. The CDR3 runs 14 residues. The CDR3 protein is CASSFTGGTEKLFF. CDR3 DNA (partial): TGCGCCAGCAGCTTTACCGGGGGGACTGAAAAA.

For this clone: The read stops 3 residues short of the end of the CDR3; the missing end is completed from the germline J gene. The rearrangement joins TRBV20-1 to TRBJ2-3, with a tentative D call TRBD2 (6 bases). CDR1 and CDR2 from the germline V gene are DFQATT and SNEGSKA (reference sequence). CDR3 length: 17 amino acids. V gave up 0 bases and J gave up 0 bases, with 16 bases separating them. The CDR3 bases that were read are TGCAGTGCTAGAGATGGGGGGACGGCGTCTAGCACAGATACG. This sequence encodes CSARDGGTASSTDT. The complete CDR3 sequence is CSARDGGTASSTDTQYF.

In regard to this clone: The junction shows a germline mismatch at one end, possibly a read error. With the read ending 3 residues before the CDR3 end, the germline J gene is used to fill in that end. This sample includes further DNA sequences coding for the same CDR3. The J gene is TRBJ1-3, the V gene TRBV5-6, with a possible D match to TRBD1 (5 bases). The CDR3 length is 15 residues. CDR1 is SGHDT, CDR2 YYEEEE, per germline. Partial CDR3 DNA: TGTGCCAGCAGCATGTTTACCCTGGGGGGAAACACT. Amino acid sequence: CASSMFTLGGNT. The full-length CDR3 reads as CASSMFTLGGNTIYF.

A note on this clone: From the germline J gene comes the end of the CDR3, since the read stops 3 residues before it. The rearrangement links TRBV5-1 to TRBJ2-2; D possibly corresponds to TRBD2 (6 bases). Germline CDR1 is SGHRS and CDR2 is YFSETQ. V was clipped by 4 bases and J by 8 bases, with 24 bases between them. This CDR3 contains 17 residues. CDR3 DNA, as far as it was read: TGCGCCAGCAGCCCGGGGGTCAGGTCAAACGATATGGGGGAG. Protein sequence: CASSPGVRSNDMGE. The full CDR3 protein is CASSPGVRSNDMGELFF.

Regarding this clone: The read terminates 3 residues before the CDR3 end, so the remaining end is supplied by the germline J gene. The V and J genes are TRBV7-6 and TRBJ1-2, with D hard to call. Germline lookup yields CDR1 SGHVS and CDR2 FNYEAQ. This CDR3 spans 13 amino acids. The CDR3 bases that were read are TGTGCCAGCAGCTTCGGGGTCCATTCCGAC. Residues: CASSFGVHSD. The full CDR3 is CASSFGVHSDYTF.

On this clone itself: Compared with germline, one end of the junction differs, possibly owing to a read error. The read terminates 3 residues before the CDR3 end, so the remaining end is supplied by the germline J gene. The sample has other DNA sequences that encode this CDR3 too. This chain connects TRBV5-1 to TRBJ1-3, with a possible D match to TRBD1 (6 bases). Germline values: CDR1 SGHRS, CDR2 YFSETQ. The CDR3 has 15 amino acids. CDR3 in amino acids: CASSPGTNSGNTIYF. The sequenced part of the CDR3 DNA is TGCGCCAGCAGCCCGGGGACAAACTCTGGAAACACA.

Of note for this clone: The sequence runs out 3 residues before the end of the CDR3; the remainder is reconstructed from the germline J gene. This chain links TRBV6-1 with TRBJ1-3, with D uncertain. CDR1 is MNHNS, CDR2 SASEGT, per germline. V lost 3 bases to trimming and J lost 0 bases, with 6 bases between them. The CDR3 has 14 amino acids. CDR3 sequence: CASSELYSGNTIYF. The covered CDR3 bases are TGTGCCAGCAGTGAGTTATACTCTGGAAACACC.

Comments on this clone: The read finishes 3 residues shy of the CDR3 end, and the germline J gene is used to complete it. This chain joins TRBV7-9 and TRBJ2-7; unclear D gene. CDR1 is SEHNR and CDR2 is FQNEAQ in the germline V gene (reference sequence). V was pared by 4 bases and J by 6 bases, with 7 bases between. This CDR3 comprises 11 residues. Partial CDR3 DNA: TGTGCCAGCAGCTCCGGTCGCGAG. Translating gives CASSSGRE. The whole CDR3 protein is CASSSGREQYF.

The sequenced part of the CDR3 DNA is TGTGCCAGCAGTGCCCTCAAGGGTTCCTCCTACAATGAG. Encoded protein: CASSALKGSSYNE. Given in full, the CDR3 is CASSALKGSSYNEQFF. The V call is TRBV6-1, the J call TRBJ2-1; no clear D gene. The read halts 3 residues ahead of the CDR3 end, with the missing end drawn from the germline J gene. V was shortened by 4 bases and J by 0 bases, with 13 bases between the two germline ends. This CDR3 contains 16 residues. Per the germline V gene, CDR1 is MNHNS and CDR2 is SASEGT.

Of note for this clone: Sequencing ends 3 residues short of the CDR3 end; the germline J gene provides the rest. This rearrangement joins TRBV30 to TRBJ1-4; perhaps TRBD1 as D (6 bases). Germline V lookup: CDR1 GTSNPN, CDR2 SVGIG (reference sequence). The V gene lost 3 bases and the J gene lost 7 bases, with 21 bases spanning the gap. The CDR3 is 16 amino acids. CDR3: CAWSDPPRQEFEKLFF. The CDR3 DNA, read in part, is TGTGCCTGGAGCGACCCCCCCCGACAGGAGTTTGAAAAA.

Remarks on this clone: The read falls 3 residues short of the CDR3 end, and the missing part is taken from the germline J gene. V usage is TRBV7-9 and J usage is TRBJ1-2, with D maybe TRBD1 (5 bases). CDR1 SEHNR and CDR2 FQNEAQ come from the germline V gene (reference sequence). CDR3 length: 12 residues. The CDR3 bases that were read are TGTGCCAGCAGCCGGCAGGGTAACATC. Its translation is CASSRQGNI. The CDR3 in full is CASSRQGNIYTF.

CDR3: CSANQGSGTYEQYF. CDR3 DNA (partial): TGCAGTGCTAATCAGGGGTCGGGAACATACGAG. This chain uses TRBV20-1 with TRBJ2-7; D may be TRBD1 (6 bases). The CDR3 extends 3 residues past the end of the read, so its final part is completed from the germline J gene. CDR1 and CDR2 (germline): DFQATT, SNEGSKA (reference sequence). Trimming removed 4 bases at V and 4 bases at J, with 17 bases between. The CDR3 runs 14 residues.

This chain's CDR3 is CASRDSTDTYTF. The covered CDR3 bases are TGTGCCAGCAGGGACAGCACAGATACC. The rearrangement uses TRBV7-2 and TRBJ1-2, with D possibly being TRBD1 (6 bases). Read coverage stops 3 residues before the CDR3 terminus; the germline J gene supplies the remainder. The CDR3 runs to 12 residues. Germline V gene data show CDR1 as SGHTA and CDR2 as FQGNSA.

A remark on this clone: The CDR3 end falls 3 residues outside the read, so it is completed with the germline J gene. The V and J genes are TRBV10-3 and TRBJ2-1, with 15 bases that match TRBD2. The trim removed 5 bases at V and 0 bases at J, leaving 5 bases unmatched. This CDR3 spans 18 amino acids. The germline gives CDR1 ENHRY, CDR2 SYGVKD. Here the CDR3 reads CAISPGTSGGLSYNEQFF. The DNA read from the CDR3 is TGTGCCATCAGTCCAGGGACTAGCGGGGGGCTCTCCTACAATGAG.

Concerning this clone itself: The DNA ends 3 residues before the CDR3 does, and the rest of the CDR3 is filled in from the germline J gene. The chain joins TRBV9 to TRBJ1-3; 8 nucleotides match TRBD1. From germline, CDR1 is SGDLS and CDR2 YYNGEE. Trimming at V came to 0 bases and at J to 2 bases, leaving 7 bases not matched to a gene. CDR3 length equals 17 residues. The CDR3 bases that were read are TGTGCCAGCAGCGTAGCCGGACAGGGAGACCCTGGAAACACC. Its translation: CASSVAGQGDPGNT. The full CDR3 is CASSVAGQGDPGNTIYF.

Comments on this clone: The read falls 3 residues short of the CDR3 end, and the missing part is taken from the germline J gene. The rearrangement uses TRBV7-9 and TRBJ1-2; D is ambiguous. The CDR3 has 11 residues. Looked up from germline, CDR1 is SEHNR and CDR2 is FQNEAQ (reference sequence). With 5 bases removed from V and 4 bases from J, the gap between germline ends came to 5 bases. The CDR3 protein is CASSPRYGYTF. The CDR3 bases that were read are TGTGCCAGCAGCCCGCGCTATGGC.

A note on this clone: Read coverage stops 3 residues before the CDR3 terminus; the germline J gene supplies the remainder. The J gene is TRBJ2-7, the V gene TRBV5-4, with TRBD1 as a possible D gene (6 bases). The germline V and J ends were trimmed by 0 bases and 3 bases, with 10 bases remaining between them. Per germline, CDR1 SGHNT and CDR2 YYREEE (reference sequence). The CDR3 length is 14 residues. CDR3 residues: CASSLGRGFYEQYF. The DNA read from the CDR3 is TGTGCCAGCAGCTTGGGAAGGGGGTTCTACGAG.

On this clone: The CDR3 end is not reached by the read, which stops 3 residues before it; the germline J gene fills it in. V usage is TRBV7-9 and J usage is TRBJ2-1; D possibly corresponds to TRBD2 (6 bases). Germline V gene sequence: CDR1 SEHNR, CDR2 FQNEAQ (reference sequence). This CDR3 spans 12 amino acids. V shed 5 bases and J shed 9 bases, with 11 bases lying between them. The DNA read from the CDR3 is TGTGCCAGCAGCGCCACTAGCCGTGAG. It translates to CASSATSRE. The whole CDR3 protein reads CASSATSREQFF.